Below are 32 T cell receptor beta chains sequenced from a single sample in a study of cytomegalovirus exposure and HLA in healthy donors. The PCR ran on 60 Vbeta and 13 Jbeta primers. The table came from immunoSEQ multiplex PCR; TCRdb's copy has only in-frame clones and leaves some out. Found here are 60,000 to 85,000 clones, more than 65% of them singletons; the top ten hold approximately 17%. The sample taken for sequencing was PBMCs. The origin of the receptors is a man between 65 and 80 years old in good health and CMV-seropositive.

The J gene is TRBJ2-7, the V gene TRBV4-1, with a weak D call TRBD2 (5 bases). Trimming removed 2 bases at V and 2 bases at J, with 13 bases between. The CDR3 covers 15 residues. The germline CDR1 and CDR2 sequences are MGHRA and YSYEKL. The DNA for the CDR3 is TGCGCCAGCAGCCAAAGAGAACTAGGAACCTACGAGCAGTACTTC. The encoded protein is CASSQRELGTYEQYF.

V gene TRBV6-5 combines with J gene TRBJ2-7, with 7 positions matching TRBD1. This CDR3 region has 15 residues. In germline, CDR1 is MNHEY, CDR2 SVGAGI. With V trimmed by 5 bases and J by 0 bases, 7 bases remained unmatched. The chain's CDR3 is CASSPYRGSSYEQYF. The CDR3 DNA is TGTGCCAGCAGTCCTTACAGGGGTTCCTCCTACGAGCAGTACTTC.

Only one count was recorded for this clone. J is TRBJ2-7 and V is TRBV18; 8 nucleotides agree with TRBD1. V was clipped by 3 bases and J by 5 bases; unmatched bases: 9. Germline V gives CDR1 KGHSH, CDR2 LQKENI. This CDR3 contains 15 residues. CDR3 DNA: TGTGCCAGCTCACCTGGGACAGGTATGGTCGACGAGCAGTACTTC. It is translated as CASSPGTGMVDEQYF.

This clone has a handful of counts. The rearrangement links TRBV10-3 to TRBJ2-4; 10 nucleotides agree with TRBD1. This CDR3 spans 13 amino acids. CDR1 and CDR2 (germline): ENHRY, SYGVKD. V was pared by 4 bases and J by 7 bases, with 1 base of the junction left unmatched. CDR3 amino acids: CAISGQGANIQYF. DNA for the CDR3: TGTGCCATCAGTGGACAGGGGGCGAACATTCAGTACTTC.

This clone was counted once. V usage is TRBV19 and J usage is TRBJ1-1, with 7 bases identical to TRBD1. The germline V gene has CDR1 LNHDA and CDR2 SQIVND (reference sequence). The CDR3 covers 12 residues. V gave up 6 bases and J gave up 8 bases; unmatched junction bases: 6. The chain's CDR3 is CASSRQGVEAFF. In DNA form, the CDR3 reads TGTGCCAGTAGCCGACAGGGAGTGGAAGCTTTCTTT.

Here the CDR3 reads CATSRKTSDEQFF. Written as DNA, the CDR3 is TGTGCCACCAGCCGCAAGACTAGCGATGAGCAGTTCTTC. The V and J genes are TRBV15 and TRBJ2-1; 8 bases map to TRBD2. Germline CDR1 is LNHNV and CDR2 is YYDKDF (reference sequence). The CDR3 spans 13 residues. Unmatched junction bases numbered 5, after V lost 5 bases and J lost 8 bases.

This chain uses TRBV5-4 with TRBJ2-3, with 9 nucleotides matching TRBD2. Germline assignment: CDR1 SGHNT and CDR2 YYREEE (reference sequence). The ends lost 5 bases at V and 6 bases at J; junction bases unmatched: 4. This CDR3 has 13 residues. The CDR3: CASRTSGSDTQYF. For the CDR3, the DNA is TGTGCCAGCAGGACTAGCGGATCCGATACGCAGTATTTT.

This chain links TRBV10-3 with TRBJ2-7; 8 bases line up with TRBD1. This CDR3 contains 14 residues. In germline, CDR1 is ENHRY, CDR2 SYGVKD. V shed 5 bases, J shed 3 bases, and the junction held 6 bases outside the gene matches. In DNA form, the CDR3 reads TGTGCCATCAGTCATGGGGACAGGAACTACGAGCAGTACTTC. Translation gives CAISHGDRNYEQYF.

The chain recombines TRBV10-1 with TRBJ2-3; 7 bases align to TRBD1. CDR1 is WNHNN and CDR2 is SYGVQD in the germline V gene (reference sequence). Trimming removed 6 bases from V and 2 bases from J; junction bases left unmatched: 5. This CDR3 has 14 amino acids. The CDR3 DNA sequence: TGCGCCAGCAGCCCGACAGGGCCCACAGATACGCAGTATTTT. This sequence encodes CASSPTGPTDTQYF.

This clone was observed once. The chain couples TRBV10-3 to TRBJ2-1, with TRBD2 identical over 12 bases. Germline V CDR1 and CDR2: ENHRY, SYGVKD. This CDR3 comprises 13 residues. With V trimmed by 9 bases and J by 3 bases, 0 bases remained unmatched. The CDR3 sequence: CAILAGGYNEQFF. Written as DNA, the CDR3 is TGTGCCATACTAGCGGGGGGCTACAATGAGCAGTTCTTC.

The V gene is TRBV7-9, the J gene TRBJ1-5; weak D call: TRBD1 (6 bases). Germline V lookup: CDR1 SEHNR, CDR2 FQNEAQ (reference sequence). This CDR3 region has 16 residues. V shed 4 bases and J shed 3 bases, with 16 bases lying between them. The chain's CDR3 is CASSSRDNGPNQPQHF. DNA for the CDR3: TGTGCCAGCAGCTCCCGGGACAACGGTCCCAATCAGCCCCAGCATTTT.

The chain couples TRBV5-1 to TRBJ2-7; 8 bases are a match to TRBD1. This CDR3 is built from 16 residues. With V trimmed by 0 bases and J by 3 bases, 8 bases remained unmatched. Germline-derived CDR1 and CDR2 are SGHRS and YFSETQ. The CDR3 DNA reads TGCGCCAGCAGCTTGGATCCAGGGGGCGAACTCTACGAGCAGTACTTC. Protein product: CASSLDPGGELYEQYF.

The V and J genes are TRBV16 and TRBJ1-1; 10 bases fit TRBD1. Germline V CDR1 and CDR2: KGHSY, FQNENV. CDR3 length: 15 residues. After removal of 4 bases from V and 5 bases from J, the junction contained 7 bases not matched to a gene. Here the CDR3 reads CASSPAWDRGTEAFF. The CDR3 bases are TGTGCCAGCAGCCCCGCCTGGGACAGGGGAACTGAAGCTTTCTTT.

The chain carries TRBV7-2 and TRBJ2-2, with a tentative D call TRBD2 (6 bases). The CDR3 loop spans 16 amino acids. V lost 4 bases and J 3 bases, leaving 15 bases between the germline ends. Germline-derived CDR1 and CDR2 are SGHTA and FQGNSA. CDR3 region: CASSSRLVRDTGELFF. As DNA, the CDR3 is TGTGCCAGCAGCTCCCGACTAGTCAGGGACACCGGGGAGCTGTTTTTT.

This clone has only a few counts. The chain has TRBV19 and TRBJ2-2, with TRBD2 matching 14 bases. The junction had 5 bases not matched to a gene; V was cut back by 5 bases and J by 6 bases. This CDR3 comprises 16 residues. The germline gives CDR1 LNHDA, CDR2 SQIVND (reference sequence). In DNA, the CDR3 is TGTGCCAGTAGTTTCCAGACTAGCGGGGGGGCCGGGGAGCTGTTTTTT. Its protein product is CASSFQTSGGAGELFF.

V and J are TRBV6-5 and TRBJ2-1; 9 bases line up with TRBD2. This CDR3 is built from 14 residues. The germline CDR1 and CDR2 sequences are MNHEY and SVGAGI. Trimming cost V 6 bases and J 3 bases; bases outside gene matches: 3. The CDR3 here is CASRRGGNYNEQFF. The DNA for the CDR3 is TGTGCCAGCAGGCGGGGGGGCAACTACAATGAGCAGTTCTTC.

This rearrangement joins TRBV10-1 to TRBJ2-7, with D unresolved. V dropped 3 bases and J dropped 2 bases, with 8 bases sitting between them. Germline CDR1 reads WNHNN; CDR2 reads SYGVQD (reference sequence). The CDR3 has 13 residues. DNA of the CDR3: TGCGCCAGCAGTGAAGCAGACACCTACGAGCAGTACTTC. It is translated as CASSEADTYEQYF.

The CDR3: CASSQRTTSPFGTGELFF. The CDR3 nucleotides read TGCGCCAGCAGCCAACGTACGACTAGCCCCTTTGGCACCGGGGAGCTGTTTTTT. The J gene is TRBJ2-2, the V gene TRBV4-1; 7 bases map to TRBD2. From germline, CDR1 is MGHRA and CDR2 YSYEKL. The V segment lost 2 bases and the J segment 4 bases; nucleotides outside the gene matches: 13. The length of the CDR3 is 18 residues.

Only a few counts were recorded for this clone. The genes are TRBV5-1 and TRBJ1-1, with 8 bases matching TRBD1. The germline V gene has CDR1 SGHRS and CDR2 YFSETQ. The CDR3 has 16 residues. V was pared by 3 bases and J by 1 base, with 8 bases of the junction left unmatched. The CDR3 DNA reads as TGCGCCAGCAGCTCCATCTTGACAGGGGCGAACACTGAAGCTTTCTTT. It encodes CASSSILTGANTEAFF.

This chain uses TRBV4-3 with TRBJ2-7, with 10 bases that match TRBD1. CDR3 length: 15 amino acids. The germline gives CDR1 LGHNA, CDR2 YSLEER. The trim removed 5 bases at V and 7 bases at J, leaving 11 bases unmatched. CDR3 protein: CASSAIGQGVEEQYF. CDR3 coding DNA: TGCGCCAGCAGCGCTATCGGACAGGGGGTGGAGGAGCAGTACTTC.

The genes are TRBV5-1 and TRBJ1-6; D may be TRBD1 (5 bases). CDR3 length: 15 amino acids. The V end lost 4 bases, the J end lost 3 bases, and 11 bases lay between the germline ends. The V gene's germline CDR1 is SGHRS and CDR2 YFSETQ. The DNA for the CDR3 is TGCGCCAGCAGCGGGGGGGTGAACTATAATTCACCCCTCCACTTT. Protein: CASSGGVNYNSPLHF.

The chain recombines TRBV6-5 with TRBJ2-7, with D tentatively TRBD2 (5 bases). Germline values: CDR1 MNHEY, CDR2 SVGAGI. The V end lost 2 bases, the J end lost 4 bases, and 15 bases lay between the germline ends. CDR3 length: 15 amino acids. In DNA form, the CDR3 reads TGTGCCAGCAGTTACGGCCGGGTCGGGGAGTACGAGCAGTACTTC. It encodes CASSYGRVGEYEQYF.

The genes are TRBV29-1 and TRBJ2-3; tentative D call: TRBD2 (5 bases). This CDR3 has 13 residues. Germline CDR1 reads SQVTM; CDR2 reads ANQGSEA. The V gene lost 3 bases and the J gene lost 2 bases, with 9 bases spanning the gap. CDR3 DNA: TGCAGCGTTGAGGAGGACCCCACAGATACGCAGTATTTT. It encodes CSVEEDPTDTQYF.

This chain connects TRBV7-9 to TRBJ1-2; 9 bases agree with TRBD1. The germline V gene has CDR1 SEHNR and CDR2 FQNEAQ (reference sequence). The CDR3 totals 14 residues. The junction had 7 bases not matched to a gene; V was cut back by 7 bases and J by 4 bases. The CDR3 protein is CASTPGQGFYGYTF. The CDR3 region has the DNA TGTGCCAGCACCCCGGGACAGGGCTTCTATGGCTACACCTTC.

This sequence joins TRBV19 and TRBJ2-7, with 7 bases identical to TRBD1. With 2 bases clipped from V and 3 bases from J, the junction kept 7 bases outside the gene matches. Germline V CDR1 and CDR2: LNHDA, SQIVND (reference sequence). CDR3 length: 15 amino acids. The CDR3 region has the DNA TGTGCCAGTAGTATAACCGGGACAGACATCTACGAGCAGTACTTC. As protein: CASSITGTDIYEQYF.

The V gene is TRBV6-5, the J gene TRBJ2-7; possible D gene TRBD1, 6 bases. The germline V gene has CDR1 MNHEY and CDR2 SVGAGI. This CDR3 has 15 amino acids. The germline V and J ends were trimmed by 7 bases and 4 bases, with 20 bases remaining between them. For the CDR3, the DNA is TGTGCCAGCACCCCATGGTTGGGGGCTGGATACGAGCAGTACTTC. This gives the protein CASTPWLGAGYEQYF.

The chain joins TRBV2 to TRBJ2-1, with a possible D match to TRBD2 (5 bases). Per the germline V gene, CDR1 is SNHLY and CDR2 is FYNNEI. The CDR3 extends over 14 amino acids. The germline V and J ends were trimmed by 7 bases and 4 bases, with 14 bases remaining between them. The CDR3: CASKGLDYYNEQFF. In nucleotides, the CDR3 is TGTGCCAGCAAAGGTTTAGACTATTACAATGAGCAGTTCTTC.

The CDR3 sequence: CAWRASGLYEQYF. The CDR3 coding sequence is TGTGCCTGGAGAGCGTCGGGTTTGTACGAGCAGTACTTC. This chain uses TRBV30 with TRBJ2-7; no reliable D call. V lost 3 bases and J lost 4, with 13 bases in between. The germline V gene encodes CDR1 GTSNPN and CDR2 SVGIG (reference sequence). CDR3 size: 13 residues.

This chain uses TRBV5-1 with TRBJ1-5; a possible D gene is TRBD1 (6 bases). The CDR3 has 14 residues. Germline V lookup: CDR1 SGHRS, CDR2 YFSETQ. V was clipped by 0 bases and J by 9 bases, with 13 bases between them. CDR3 sequence (DNA): TGCGCCAGCAGCTTGGCACAGGGCTCTCCGCCCCAGCATTTT. Protein sequence: CASSLAQGSPPQHF.

This sequence joins TRBV1 and TRBJ2-7; the table assigns TRBD2, which was not confirmed against the DNA. TRBV1 is a pseudogene segment. The CDR3 sequence is 15 residues long. CDR3 bases: TGCACCACCCCACCTGGACTAGCGGGAGCCCACGAGCAGTACTTC. This encodes CTTPPGLAGAHEQYF.

The J gene is TRBJ2-4, the V gene TRBV7-9; 7 nucleotides match TRBD1. This CDR3 has 14 residues. CDR1 and CDR2 (germline): SEHNR, FQNEAQ (reference sequence). Unmatched junction bases numbered 7, after V lost 5 bases and J lost 6 bases. The CDR3 region has the DNA TGTGCCAGCAGCATTGAGGGGGCGGTAAACATTCAGTACTTC. Its protein product is CASSIEGAVNIQYF.

The rearrangement links TRBV7-2 to TRBJ2-1; 8 bases match TRBD2. Per the germline V gene, CDR1 is SGHTA and CDR2 is FQGNSA. The CDR3 covers 12 residues. V gave up 1 base and J gave up 15 bases; unmatched junction bases: 5. CDR3 coding DNA: TGTGCCAGCAGCTTAGGCGGGGGGTATCTGTTCTTC. This gives the protein CASSLGGGYLFF.